Each of the 24 T cell receptor beta chains below was sequenced from the same sample in a study of CD8 T cells in Susac syndrome. Random hexamers served to reverse transcribe roughly 0.5 to 1 ug RNA. TCRdb itself ran the immunoSEQ multiplex PCR reads through MiXCR, one entry per CDR3 protein. The sample shows about 200,000 distinct CDR3 sequences, roughly 95% of them seen only once. Sequencing input: CD4+ T cells from PBMCs. These receptor sequences come from a human donor in good health.

This chain joins TRBV2 and TRBJ2-2, with D possibly being TRBD1 (6 bases). The CDR3 is 15 residues long. Trimming took off 6 bases at V and 6 bases at J, with 17 bases between the two ends. Germline V gives CDR1 SNHLY, CDR2 FYNNEI. Written as DNA, the CDR3 is TGTGCCAGCAGCCTAAACAGGGATCGGTCCGGGGAGCTGTTTTTT. This encodes CASSLNRDRSGELFF.

The chain recombines TRBV7-9 with TRBJ2-2; D is undetermined. In germline, CDR1 is SEHNR, CDR2 FQNEAQ (reference sequence). Trimming left V 1 base short and J 5 bases short, with 8 bases between. The CDR3 is made up of 14 amino acids. The CDR3 protein is CASSLDSRTGELFF. CDR3 bases: TGTGCCAGCAGCTTAGATTCGAGGACCGGGGAGCTGTTTTTT.

The chain uses TRBV29-1 and TRBJ2-7, with 10 bases lining up with TRBD2. The CDR3 spans 13 residues. CDR1 and CDR2 from the germline V gene are SQVTM and ANQGSEA. Losses at the gene ends were 4 bases for V and 6 bases for J; bases not matched to a gene: 6. CDR3 sequence: CSVAASGSPEQYV. The CDR3 region has the DNA TGCAGCGTTGCGGCTAGCGGGAGTCCCGAGCAGTACGTC.

This clonotype is a singleton in its sample. This chain connects TRBV4-1 to TRBJ1-4; 9 bases are shared with TRBD1. The length of the CDR3 is 15 residues. Germline CDR1 and CDR2: MGHRA and YSYEKL. V trimming: 3 bases; J trimming: 7 bases; junction bases outside the gene matches: 6. The CDR3 is CASSQDGTGSEKLFF. DNA of the CDR3: TGCGCCAGCAGCCAGGATGGGACAGGGTCTGAAAAACTGTTTTTT.

This chain links TRBV12-3 or TRBV12-4 with TRBJ2-1; 11 positions agree with TRBD2. The CDR3 is 17 residues long. J was trimmed by 0 bases and V by 6 bases; bases with no gene match: 7. The CDR3 is CASSKRLAGRSYNEQFF. DNA of the CDR3: TGTGCCAGCAGCAAGAGACTAGCGGGACGCTCCTACAATGAGCAGTTCTTC.

This clonotype was seen a single time. The V and J genes are TRBV30 and TRBJ1-5; D perhaps matches TRBD1 (5 bases). Per germline, CDR1 GTSNPN and CDR2 SVGIG (reference sequence). Deletions cut 2 bases from V and 6 bases from J, with 11 bases between. This CDR3 has 13 amino acids. CDR3 nucleotides: TGTGCCTGGAGTACCCAGGGCACTCAGCCCCAGCATTTT. Encoded protein: CAWSTQGTQPQHF.

The chain employs TRBV20-1 and TRBJ2-4; 8 bases fit TRBD1. CDR1 is DFQATT, CDR2 SNEGSKA, per germline (reference sequence). The trim removed 2 bases at V and 3 bases at J, leaving 0 bases unmatched. CDR3 length: 13 residues. The CDR3 is CSARTGGKNIQYF. The CDR3, as DNA: TGCAGTGCTAGAACAGGGGGCAAAAACATTCAGTACTTC.

The chain carries TRBV6-5 and TRBJ1-4, with D hard to call. V shed 0 bases and J shed 5 bases, with 10 bases lying between them. The germline CDR1 and CDR2 sequences are MNHEY and SVGAGI. The CDR3 consists of 15 residues. CDR3: CASSYSSGYNEKLFF. The CDR3 region has the DNA TGTGCCAGCAGTTACTCCTCCGGTTACAATGAAAAACTGTTTTTT.

This chain uses TRBV4-2 with TRBJ2-2; TRBD1 agrees at 7 bases. J gave up 6 bases and V 7 bases, and 8 bases lay outside the gene matches. The CDR3 is 14 amino acids. The germline V gene has CDR1 LGHNA and CDR2 YNFKEQ. The CDR3, as DNA: TGTGCCAGCACCCTGACAGGGAATGCCGGGGAGCTGTTTTTT. Residues: CASTLTGNAGELFF.

The rearrangement uses TRBV29-1 and TRBJ2-7; 9 positions agree with TRBD2. V trimming: 4 bases; J trimming: 3 bases; junction bases outside the gene matches: 10. Germline V lookup: CDR1 SQVTM, CDR2 ANQGSEA. This CDR3 has 15 residues. CDR3 loop: CSVASGDLPIYEQYF. CDR3 DNA sequence: TGCAGCGTTGCTAGCGGGGACCTTCCAATCTACGAGCAGTACTTC.

V usage is TRBV30 and J usage is TRBJ2-6; no firm D call. Germline CDR1 and CDR2: GTSNPN and SVGIG (reference sequence). The V end lost 4 bases, the J end lost 0 bases, and 1 base lay between the germline ends. CDR3 length equals 12 residues. In DNA form, the CDR3 reads TGTGCCTGGAACTCTGGGGCCAACGTCCTGACTTTC. As protein: CAWNSGANVLTF.

The chain joins TRBV3-1 to TRBJ2-1; D unresolved. The germline CDR1 and CDR2 sequences are LGHDT and YNNKEL (reference sequence). V lost 4 bases, J lost 8 bases, and 21 bases lay in between. The CDR3 extends over 16 amino acids. CDR3 in DNA: TGTGCCAGCAGCCCCGACATTTTTGTGGGTTTCGATGAGCAGTTCTTC. Encoded protein: CASSPDIFVGFDEQFF.

The chain carries TRBV12-5 and TRBJ2-3; D uncertain. The CDR3 runs 13 residues. Looked up from germline, CDR1 is LGHNT and CDR2 is FRNRAP. V lost 1 base to trimming and J lost 1 base, with 3 bases between them. CDR3 amino acids: CASGLGGTDTQYF. CDR3 in DNA: TGTGCTAGTGGTTTGGGGGGCACAGATACGCAGTATTTT.

This chain uses TRBV9 with TRBJ2-3, with unresolved D. CDR3 size: 14 residues. CDR1 SGDLS and CDR2 YYNGEE come from the germline V gene. V was trimmed by 0 bases and J by 1 base, leaving 6 bases between them. CDR3 bases: TGTGCCAGCAGCGTAGGTAGGGGCACAGATACGCAGTATTTT. This translates into CASSVGRGTDTQYF. The variable domain in full, completed from reference TRBV9 and TRBJ2-3, reads DSGVTQTPKHLITATGQRVTLRCSPRSGDLSVYWYQQSLDQGLQFLIQYYNGEERAKGNILERFSAQQFPDLHSELNLSSLELGDSALYFCASSVGRGTDTQYFGPGTRLTVL.

This chain connects TRBV11-1 to TRBJ2-1; D is possibly TRBD1 (6 bases). CDR3 length equals 16 residues. Germline loops: CDR1 SGHAT, CDR2 FQDESV (reference sequence). V gave up 4 bases and J gave up 4 bases, with 17 bases separating them. This CDR3 is CASSSRQAKNYNEQFF. The DNA for the CDR3 is TGTGCCAGCAGCTCCCGACAGGCTAAAAATTACAATGAGCAGTTCTTC.

The chain combines TRBV12-3 or TRBV12-4 with TRBJ2-2, with D possibly being TRBD1 or TRBD2 (5 bases each). The CDR3 is made up of 14 amino acids. The V and J ends lost 5 bases and 5 bases respectively, with 12 bases between them. CDR3 DNA sequence: TGTGCCAGCAGTCCCCCCTGGGGGACCGGGGAGCTGTTTTTT. This translates into CASSPPWGTGELFF.

The V gene is TRBV7-9, the J gene TRBJ2-3; 7 nucleotides align to TRBD2. CDR1 is SEHNR, CDR2 FQNEAQ, per germline (reference sequence). The CDR3 sequence is 16 residues long. The junction had 8 bases not matched to a gene; V was cut back by 1 base and J by 4 bases. The CDR3 loop reads CASSLGSGILADTQYF. CDR3 bases: TGTGCCAGCAGCTTAGGAAGCGGGATACTCGCAGATACGCAGTATTTT.

V is TRBV18 and J is TRBJ2-5; unclear D gene. Trimming cost V 3 bases and J 5 bases, with 10 bases left between them. The germline V gene encodes CDR1 KGHSH and CDR2 LQKENI. This CDR3 comprises 13 residues. In nucleotides, the CDR3 is TGTGCCAGCTCACCGCCCACGATGGAGACCCAGTACTTC. Residues: CASSPPTMETQYF.

The gene calls are TRBV24-1 and TRBJ2-3, with D possibly being TRBD1 (6 bases). With 9 bases removed from V and 0 bases from J, the gap between germline ends came to 18 bases. This CDR3 is built from 16 residues. Germline CDR1 reads KGHDR; CDR2 reads SFDVKD. Here the CDR3 reads CATHQGSGGSTDTQYF. DNA of the CDR3: TGTGCCACCCATCAGGGGAGCGGCGGGAGCACAGATACGCAGTATTTT.

The chain is built from TRBV5-4 and TRBJ2-1; 8 nucleotides line up with TRBD1. J gave up 8 bases and V 0 bases, and 7 bases lay outside the gene matches. Germline V gene sequence: CDR1 SGHNT, CDR2 YYREEE (reference sequence). This CDR3 comprises 15 residues. CDR3 in amino acids: CASSLVAGGRDEQFF. In nucleotides, the CDR3 is TGTGCCAGCAGCTTGGTGGCAGGGGGCAGAGATGAGCAGTTCTTC. Full variable domain (remainder filled in from reference TRBV5-4 and TRBJ2-1): ETGVTQSPTHLIKTRGQQVTLRCSSQSGHNTVSWYQQALGQGPQFIFQYYREEENGRGNFPPRFSGLQFPNYSSELNVNALELDDSALYLCASSLVAGGRDEQFFGPGTRLTVL.

The chain is built from TRBV29-1 and TRBJ1-1; D is possibly TRBD1 (5 bases). The germline CDR1 and CDR2 sequences are SQVTM and ANQGSEA. CDR3 length equals 14 residues. Deletions cut 2 bases from V and 4 bases from J, with 14 bases between. CDR3 residues: CSVERGGLGTEAFF. The CDR3 DNA follows: TGCAGCGTTGAACGGGGCGGGCTGGGCACTGAAGCTTTCTTT.

This clonotype was recorded once. A junction boundary mismatches the germline segment, possibly from a read error. This sequence joins TRBV2 and TRBJ2-3; possibly TRBD2 for D (6 bases). The CDR3 is 13 residues long. Germline CDR1 reads SNHLY; CDR2 reads FYNNEI. The CDR3: CASSVTSTVTQYF. The CDR3 coding sequence is TGTGCCAGCAGTGTGACTAGTACAGTTACGCAGTATTTT.

The table lists this clonotype with a few counts. The chain is built from TRBV15 and TRBJ1-5, with D unresolved. The CDR3 spans 13 residues. Germline V gene sequence: CDR1 LNHNV, CDR2 YYDKDF (reference sequence). V lost 8 bases and J lost 3, with 11 bases in between. The CDR3 DNA follows: TGTGCCACCGCCAACGGGAACAATCAGCCCCAGCATTTT. It yields the protein CATANGNNQPQHF.

The rearrangement joins TRBV20-1 to TRBJ2-7, with 11 nucleotides matching TRBD1. Germline V CDR1 and CDR2: DFQATT, SNEGSKA (reference sequence). The CDR3 sequence is 13 residues long. Germline trimming cut 6 bases from V and 4 bases from J; bases unmatched to any gene: 5. CDR3 sequence: CSAVGQGGYEQYF. The DNA for the CDR3 is TGCAGTGCCGTGGGACAGGGGGGATACGAGCAGTACTTC.